This TCR beta chain emerged from a study of T cells in Graves' hyperthyroidism and ophthalmopathy. At the level of the study: It was at initial diagnosis, before any treatment, that peripheral blood was collected. Regarding the study as a whole: Most thyroid clonotypes with frequency above 0.001 were detected in blood. Patients with ophthalmopathy were separated from those with stable hyperthyroidism by a 13 V-J model.

This clonotype was seen repeatedly, ten times or more. No antigen is known for it. Trimming stripped 9 bases from V and 10 bases from J, with 16 bases between. The V gene's germline CDR1 is LGHDT and CDR2 YNNKEL (reference sequence). The CDR3 extends over 13 amino acids. RNA transcripts yielded amplified TCR beta CDR3 regions. A set of HTBI primers served as the primers for a first-round RT-PCR of the TCR CDR3. TCRdb re-called the multiplex PCR reads through MiXCR, storing one row per CDR3 protein. In the table there are hundreds of thousands of distinct CDR3 sequences, 13% to 15% of which are singletons. The authors obtained PBMCs from 10 ml of fresh peripheral blood.

This sequence originates from a woman between 50 and 59 years old with Graves' ophthalmopathy. Sequencing was done on a sample of blood. The rearrangement joins TRBV3-1 to TRBJ1-6, with a possible D match to TRBD1 (6 bases). The CDR3 DNA is TGTGCCAGTCAGACTCGGACAGAATCACCCCTCCACTTT. Residues: CASQTRTESPLHF.